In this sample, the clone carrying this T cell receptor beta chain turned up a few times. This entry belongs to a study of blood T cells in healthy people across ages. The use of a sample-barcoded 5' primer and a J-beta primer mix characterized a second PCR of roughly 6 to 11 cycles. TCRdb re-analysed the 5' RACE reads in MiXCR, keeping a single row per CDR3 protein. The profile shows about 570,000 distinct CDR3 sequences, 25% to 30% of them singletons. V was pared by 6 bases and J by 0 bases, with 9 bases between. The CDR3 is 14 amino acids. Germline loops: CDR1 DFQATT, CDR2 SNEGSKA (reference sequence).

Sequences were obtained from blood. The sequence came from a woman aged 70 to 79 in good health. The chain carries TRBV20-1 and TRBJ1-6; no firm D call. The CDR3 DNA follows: TGCAGTGCAGCAGAGAGCTCCTATAATTCACCCCTCCACTTT. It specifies CSAAESSYNSPLHF.